The 22 T cell receptor beta chains listed next were all sequenced from one sample in a study of shared clonotypes between healthy human individuals. Sequencing was performed with immunoSEQ multiplex PCR; in TCRdb, only in-frame clones are kept and a portion is missing. The table records a few million clones, approximately 95% of them present only once. The sequencing input was naive CD4+ T cells from PBMCs. The subset was: CD45RA+ positively selected. These TCRs come from a man younger than 35 in good health. Some clones in this sample may be carry-over from other donors' samples.

The chain carries TRBV19 and TRBJ2-7; no firm D call. This CDR3 has 15 amino acids. Germline V gene sequence: CDR1 LNHDA, CDR2 SQIVND (reference sequence). V dropped 2 bases and J dropped 2 bases, with 13 bases sitting between them. CDR3 sequence: CASSIKVTNAYEQYF. CDR3 DNA: TGTGCCAGTAGTATAAAGGTTACAAATGCCTACGAGCAGTACTTC.

The V call is TRBV14, the J call TRBJ1-5, with 7 bases lining up with TRBD1. The CDR3 sequence is 13 residues long. V gave up 5 bases and J gave up 4 bases; unmatched junction bases: 2. CDR1 and CDR2 (germline): SGHDN, FVKESK. CDR3 region: CASSGQANQPQHF. In DNA, the CDR3 is TGTGCCAGCAGCGGACAGGCAAATCAGCCCCAGCATTTT.

The chain is built from TRBV2 and TRBJ1-5, with D uncertain. The V end was cut by 3 bases, the J end by 5 bases, with 8 bases between. Germline V gene data show CDR1 as SNHLY and CDR2 as FYNNEI. CDR3 length: 13 amino acids. The CDR3 spells CASSEGAYQPQHF. CDR3 nucleotides: TGTGCCAGCAGTGAGGGAGCTTATCAGCCCCAGCATTTT. Complete variable domain (other parts from reference TRBV2 and TRBJ1-5): EPEVTQTPSHQVTQMGQEVILRCVPISNHLYFYWYRQILGQKVEFLVSFYNNEISEKSEIFDDQFSVERPDGSNFTLKIRSTKLEDSAMYFCASSEGAYQPQHFGDGTRLSIL.

This chain connects TRBV7-2 to TRBJ1-5; D is uncertain. Trimming took off 1 base at V and 4 bases at J, with 11 bases between the two ends. CDR3 size: 15 residues. Germline CDR1 reads SGHTA; CDR2 reads FQGNSA. DNA for the CDR3: TGTGCCAGCAGCTTAGGCGCCAGAATTAATCAGCCCCAGCATTTT. Translation: CASSLGARINQPQHF.

This CDR3 is CASSQVVANTEAFF. In DNA, the CDR3 is TGCGCCAGCAGCCAAGTGGTAGCGAACACTGAAGCTTTCTTT. The J gene is TRBJ1-1, the V gene TRBV4-1; D is unclear. The CDR3 consists of 14 residues. CDR1 and CDR2 from the germline V gene are MGHRA and YSYEKL. Trimming cost V 1 base and J 1 base, with 7 bases left between them.

The genes are TRBV5-1 and TRBJ1-1, with D possibly being TRBD1 (5 bases). The CDR3 covers 16 residues. Germline CDR1 and CDR2: SGHRS and YFSETQ. Trimming removed 4 bases at V and 0 bases at J, with 16 bases between. The CDR3 DNA reads as TGCGCCAGCAGCGCCAGGCCTCGACAGTTGAACACTGAAGCTTTCTTT. Translating it yields CASSARPRQLNTEAFF.

The chain uses TRBV2 and TRBJ1-5; D remains unclear. The CDR3 consists of 13 residues. V was trimmed by 7 bases and J by 5 bases, leaving 12 bases between them. The germline V gene encodes CDR1 SNHLY and CDR2 FYNNEI. CDR3 DNA sequence: TGTGCCAGCACCCTCGAGGGAGATCAGCCCCAGCATTTT. Its protein is CASTLEGDQPQHF.

The rearrangement joins TRBV29-1 to TRBJ2-1, with unresolved D. Germline V gene data show CDR1 as SQVTM and CDR2 as ANQGSEA. The CDR3 contains 12 residues. Trimming took off 7 bases at V and 3 bases at J, with 10 bases between the two ends. The CDR3 loop is CSAPVGYNEQFF. The CDR3 DNA sequence: TGCAGCGCCCCCGTAGGCTACAATGAGCAGTTCTTC.

This chain links TRBV7-9 with TRBJ2-5, with 10 bases that match TRBD2. Germline loops: CDR1 SEHNR, CDR2 FQNEAQ (reference sequence). The CDR3 sequence is 15 residues long. V was clipped by 5 bases and J by 4 bases; unmatched bases: 7. CDR3 residues: CASSQAGGEGETQYF. CDR3 in DNA: TGTGCCAGCAGCCAAGCGGGAGGGGAGGGAGAGACCCAGTACTTC.

Turning to this clone: Other nucleotide sequences in the sample specify the same CDR3. The rearrangement joins TRBV29-1 to TRBJ2-3; D might be TRBD1 (5 bases). The ends were cut back, 4 bases at V and 0 bases at J, with 8 bases in the middle. The CDR3 has 13 amino acids. Germline V gene lookup returns CDR1 SQVTM and CDR2 ANQGSEA. CDR3: CSVGRGSTDTQYF. For the CDR3, the DNA is TGCAGCGTTGGTAGGGGTAGCACAGATACGCAGTATTTT.

The chain has TRBV19 and TRBJ1-2; D is possibly TRBD1 (6 bases). Trimming cost V 9 bases and J 5 bases, with 16 bases left between them. Germline assignment: CDR1 LNHDA and CDR2 SQIVND (reference sequence). The CDR3 covers 13 residues. CDR3 sequence (DNA): TGTGCCAGCTCCTTTGGGGGCTCATATGGCTACACCTTC. Translating gives CASSFGGSYGYTF.

This clone showed up just a few times. The chain employs TRBV2 and TRBJ1-2; TRBD1 matches at 9 bases. Germline-derived CDR1 and CDR2 are SNHLY and FYNNEI. V lost 8 bases to trimming and J lost 1 base; unmatched junction nucleotides: 2. The CDR3 consists of 13 residues. This CDR3 reads CASVGQGNYGYTF. Written as DNA, the CDR3 is TGTGCCAGCGTGGGACAGGGTAACTATGGCTACACCTTC.

The rearrangement uses TRBV19 and TRBJ2-3; no clear D gene. The CDR3 consists of 13 residues. Germline CDR1 reads LNHDA; CDR2 reads SQIVND (reference sequence). Trimming removed 5 bases from V and 6 bases from J, with 12 bases in between. DNA for the CDR3: TGTGCCAGTAGTCCGGGTTGGGTGGATACGCAGTATTTT. Translating it yields CASSPGWVDTQYF.

This rearrangement joins TRBV6-5 to TRBJ1-4, with D tentatively TRBD1 (5 bases). Germline V CDR1 and CDR2: MNHEY, SVGAGI. V shed 6 bases and J shed 8 bases, with 13 bases lying between them. CDR3 length: 13 residues. The CDR3 DNA sequence: TGTGCCAGCAGCCGGCGGGGGGACGAAAAACTGTTTTTT. This gives the protein CASSRRGDEKLFF.

The rearrangement links TRBV10-3 to TRBJ2-1; D may be TRBD1 (5 bases). Germline V CDR1 and CDR2: ENHRY, SYGVKD. The V and J ends lost 9 bases and 9 bases respectively, with 12 bases between them. The CDR3 loop spans 11 amino acids. CDR3: CAIGASGEQFF. CDR3 nucleotide sequence: TGTGCCATTGGGGCTTCAGGTGAGCAGTTCTTC.

The V and J genes are TRBV28 and TRBJ2-7; 9 bases align to TRBD1. Germline loops: CDR1 MDHEN, CDR2 SYDVKM. V lost 5 bases to trimming and J lost 7 bases; unmatched junction nucleotides: 12. The CDR3 has 15 amino acids. CDR3 sequence (DNA): TGTGCCAGCAGTAGACCGGGACAGGGACCGCAGGAGCAGTACTTC. Translated: CASSRPGQGPQEQYF.

This clone was seen just once. The sample has other DNA sequences that encode this CDR3 too. V usage is TRBV30 and J usage is TRBJ1-2; D gene uncertain. This CDR3 is built from 11 residues. Germline CDR1 reads GTSNPN; CDR2 reads SVGIG (reference sequence). V shed 2 bases and J shed 5 bases, with 6 bases lying between them. CDR3 DNA: TGTGCCTGGAGTACGGGGTATGGCTACACCTTC. Amino acid sequence: CAWSTGYGYTF.

The chain has TRBV4-2 and TRBJ2-5; possible D gene TRBD2, 5 bases. The V gene's germline CDR1 is LGHNA and CDR2 YNFKEQ. V dropped 5 bases and J dropped 5 bases, with 15 bases sitting between them. The CDR3 is 14 amino acids. CDR3 sequence reads: CASSGSFRRETQYF. Here the CDR3 DNA reads TGTGCCAGCAGCGGTTCGTTTCGGAGGGAGACCCAGTACTTC.

The chain carries TRBV11-2 and TRBJ2-6; possible D gene TRBD1, 5 bases. V gave up 8 bases and J gave up 0 bases, with 11 bases separating them. The germline V gene encodes CDR1 SGHAT and CDR2 FQNNGV. The length of the CDR3 is 15 residues. The CDR3 reads CASHGQGSGANVLTF. The CDR3 DNA sequence: TGTGCCAGCCACGGGCAGGGCTCTGGGGCCAACGTCCTGACTTTC.

This sequence joins TRBV29-1 and TRBJ2-5, with TRBD2 as a possible D gene (5 bases). The CDR3 spans 12 residues. Germline CDR1 reads SQVTM; CDR2 reads ANQGSEA. V gave up 3 bases and J gave up 10 bases, with 15 bases separating them. The CDR3 region is CSVDQRPAGQYF. CDR3 bases: TGCAGCGTTGACCAGCGGCCCGCAGGCCAGTACTTC.

This clone was counted a single time. The CDR3 DNA is TGTGCCAGCAGTGATCCTGGGACAGGGGGCGCTTCCTATGGCTACACCTTC. As protein: CASSDPGTGGASYGYTF. This chain joins TRBV25-1 and TRBJ1-2, with 12 bases that match TRBD1. CDR1 MGHDK and CDR2 SYGVNS come from the germline V gene. The trim removed 3 bases at V and 4 bases at J, leaving 9 bases unmatched. CDR3 length: 17 amino acids.

This clone was seen just once. The rearrangement uses TRBV7-9 and TRBJ2-7, with 9 nucleotides matching TRBD2. The V segment lost 6 bases and the J segment 2 bases; nucleotides outside the gene matches: 5. The V gene's germline CDR1 is SEHNR and CDR2 FQNEAQ (reference sequence). The CDR3 consists of 14 residues. CDR3 nucleotide sequence: TGTGCCAGCAGGTCTAGCGGGGTCACCTACGAGCAGTACTTC. It encodes CASRSSGVTYEQYF.